The sequence of this T cell receptor beta chain was determined in a study of shared clonotypes between healthy human individuals. In the naive CD8 group, cells lacked CD45RO and were positively selected for CCR7, so terminally differentiated effector memory CD45RA+ cells were left out. Generated by immunoSEQ multiplex PCR, the TCRdb table keeps only in-frame clones and is missing some. The sample holds about 2,100,000 clones; under 95% are singletons and the top ten take approximately 1.7%. The CDR3 contains 15 residues. CDR1 and CDR2 (germline): SGHKS, YYEKEE (reference sequence). V trimming: 0 bases; J trimming: 7 bases; junction bases outside the gene matches: 5.

This chain joins TRBV5-5 and TRBJ2-7, with TRBD1 matching over 12 bases. The sequence was obtained from a man between 18 and 29 years old in good health. Some clones in this sample may be carry-over from other donors' samples. Sequenced sample: naive CD8+ T cells from PBMCs. The CDR3 reads CASSLAGDRGREQYF. The CDR3 DNA reads as TGTGCCAGCAGCTTGGCCGGGGACAGGGGGCGTGAGCAGTACTTC.